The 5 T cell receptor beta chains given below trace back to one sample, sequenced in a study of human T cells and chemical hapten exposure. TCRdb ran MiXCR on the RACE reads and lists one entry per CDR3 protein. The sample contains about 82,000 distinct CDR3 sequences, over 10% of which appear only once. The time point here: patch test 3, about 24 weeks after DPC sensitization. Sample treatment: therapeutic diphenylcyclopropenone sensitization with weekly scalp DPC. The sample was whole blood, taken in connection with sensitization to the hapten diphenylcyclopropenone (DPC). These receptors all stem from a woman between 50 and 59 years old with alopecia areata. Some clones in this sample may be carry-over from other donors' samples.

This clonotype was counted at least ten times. CDR3 protein: CSVDIQGYEQFF. DNA for the CDR3: TGCAGCGTTGATATTCAGGGTTATGAGCAGTTCTTC. The rearrangement joins TRBV29-1 to TRBJ2-1, with a tentative D call TRBD1 (5 bases). CDR3 length: 12 amino acids. V lost 3 bases, J lost 8 bases, and 11 bases lay in between. Germline V gene sequence: CDR1 SQVTM, CDR2 ANQGSEA.

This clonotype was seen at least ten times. This CDR3 is CASSQASNTGELFF. Here the CDR3 DNA reads TGTGCCAGCAGCCAGGCCAGTAACACCGGGGAGCTGTTTTTT. The rearrangement links TRBV3-1 to TRBJ2-2; D is uncertain. This CDR3 is built from 14 residues. Per the germline V gene, CDR1 is LGHDT and CDR2 is YNNKEL (reference sequence). The germline V and J ends were trimmed by 3 bases and 2 bases, with 7 bases remaining between them. The variable domain in full, with the rest retrieved from reference TRBV3-1 and TRBJ2-2, is DTAVSQTPKYLVTQMGNDKSIKCEQNLGHDTMYWYKQDSKKFLKIMFSYNNKELIINETVPNRFSPKSPDKAHLNLHINSLELGDSAVYFCASSQASNTGELFFGEGSRLTVL.

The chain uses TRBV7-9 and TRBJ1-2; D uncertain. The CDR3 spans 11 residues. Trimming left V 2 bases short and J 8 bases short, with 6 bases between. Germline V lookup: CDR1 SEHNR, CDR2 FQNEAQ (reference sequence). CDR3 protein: CASSLSRGYTF. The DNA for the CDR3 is TGTGCCAGCAGCTTATCGCGCGGCTACACCTTC.

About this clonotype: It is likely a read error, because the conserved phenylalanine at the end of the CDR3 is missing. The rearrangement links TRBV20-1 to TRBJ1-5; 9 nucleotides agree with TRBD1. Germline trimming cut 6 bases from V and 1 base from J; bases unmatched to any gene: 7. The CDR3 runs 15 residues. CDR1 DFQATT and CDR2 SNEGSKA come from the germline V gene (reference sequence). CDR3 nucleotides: TGCAGTGCAGCGACAGGGGGAGGCAGCAATCAGCCCCAGCATCTT. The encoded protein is CSAATGGGSNQPQHL.

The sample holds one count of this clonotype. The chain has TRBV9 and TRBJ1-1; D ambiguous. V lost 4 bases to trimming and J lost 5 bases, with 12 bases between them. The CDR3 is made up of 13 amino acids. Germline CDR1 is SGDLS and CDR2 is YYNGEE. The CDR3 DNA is TGTGCCAGCAGCCCCGCCGGAGAGACTGAAGCTTTCTTT. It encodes CASSPAGETEAFF.